The clone carrying this T cell receptor (beta chain) showed up just once. The source of the sample is a study of blood T cell repertoires in COVID-19. Study overall: Acute-phase and convalescent COVID-19 samples originated in the United States, Italy and Spain.

Sequencing was performed with immunoSEQ multiplex PCR; in TCRdb, only in-frame clones are kept and a portion is missing. Of 150,000 to 200,000 clones listed, approximately 91% are singletons. Germline lookup yields CDR1 GTSNPN and CDR2 SVGIG (reference sequence). The CDR3 sequence is 16 residues long. The junction had 8 bases not matched to a gene; V was cut back by 6 bases and J by 1 base. The chain has TRBV30 and TRBJ2-6; 8 bases map to TRBD2. The sequence came from a man aged 35-49 years with acute or convalescent COVID-19. The sequenced material came from peripheral blood. The CDR3 sequence: CACTPGGGSGANVLTF. CDR3 coding DNA: TGTGCCTGTACCCCGGGAGGGGGGTCTGGGGCCAACGTCCTGACTTTC.